This entry concerns a single T cell receptor (beta chain). Using immunoSEQ multiplex PCR, the repertoire was profiled, and TCRdb retains in-frame clones only, with some absent. The data contain about 46,000 clones, about 91% of them seen just once; the ten biggest clones take up around 8.1%. This sample was taken from a study of T cell changes during pregnancy in multiple sclerosis. The clonotype originates from a female donor with multiple sclerosis, enrolled in a pregnancy study. Sample: CD8+ T cells from peripheral blood mononuclear cells, taken after pregnancy.

CDR3 sequence reads: CASSSDRGSVYEQYF. Written as DNA, the CDR3 is TGTGCCAGCAGCTCGGACAGGGGGTCGGTGTACGAGCAGTACTTC. The chain combines TRBV5-6 with TRBJ2-7; 10 bases fit TRBD1. J lost 4 bases, V lost 3 bases, and 7 bases had no gene match. Germline CDR1 SGHDT, CDR2 YYEEEE. This CDR3 is built from 15 residues.